This TCR beta chain was captured by sequencing in a study of blood T cell repertoires in COVID-19. Study details: Samples representing acute and convalescent COVID-19 were sourced from the United States, Italy and Spain.

This clone was counted once. This CDR3 is built from 14 residues. Germline V CDR1 and CDR2: SQVTM, ANQGSEA. V dropped 5 bases and J dropped 6 bases, with 20 bases sitting between them. Measured with immunoSEQ multiplex PCR; TCRdb has only the in-frame clones, and not every one. This sample has around 170,000 clones, with roughly 90% found just once. The rearrangement uses TRBV29-1 and TRBJ2-7, with D perhaps matching TRBD1 (6 bases). The sequenced material came from peripheral blood. The clonotype comes from a man aged 60 to 69 with acute or convalescent COVID-19. The CDR3 spells CSVPGGTGSREQYF. The CDR3 DNA sequence: TGCAGCGTTCCTGGGGGAACAGGGTCTCGCGAGCAGTACTTC.